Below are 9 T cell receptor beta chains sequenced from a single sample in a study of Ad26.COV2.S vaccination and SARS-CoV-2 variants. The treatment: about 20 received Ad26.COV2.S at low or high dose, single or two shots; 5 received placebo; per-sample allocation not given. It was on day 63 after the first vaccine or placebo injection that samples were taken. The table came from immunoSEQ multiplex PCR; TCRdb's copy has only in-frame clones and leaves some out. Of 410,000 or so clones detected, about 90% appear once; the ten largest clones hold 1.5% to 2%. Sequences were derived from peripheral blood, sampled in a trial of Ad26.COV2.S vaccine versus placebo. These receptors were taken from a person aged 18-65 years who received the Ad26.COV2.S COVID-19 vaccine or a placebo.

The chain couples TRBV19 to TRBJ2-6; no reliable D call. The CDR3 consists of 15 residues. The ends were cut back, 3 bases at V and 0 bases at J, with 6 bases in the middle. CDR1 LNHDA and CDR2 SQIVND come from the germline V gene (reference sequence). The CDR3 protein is CASSITVSGANVLTF. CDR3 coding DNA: TGTGCCAGTAGTATCACCGTCTCTGGGGCCAACGTCCTGACTTTC.

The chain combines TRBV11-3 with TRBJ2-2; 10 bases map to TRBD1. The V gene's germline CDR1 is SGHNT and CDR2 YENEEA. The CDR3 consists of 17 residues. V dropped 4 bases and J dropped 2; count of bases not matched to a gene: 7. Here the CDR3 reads CASSSKDRGPNTGELFF. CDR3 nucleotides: TGTGCCAGCAGCTCGAAAGACAGGGGGCCAAACACCGGGGAGCTGTTTTTT.

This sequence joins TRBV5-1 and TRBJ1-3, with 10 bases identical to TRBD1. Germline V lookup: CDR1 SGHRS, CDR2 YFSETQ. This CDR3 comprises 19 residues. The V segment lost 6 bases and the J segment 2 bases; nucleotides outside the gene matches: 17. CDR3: CASTTSGQGVLRPGNTIYF. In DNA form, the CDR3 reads TGCGCCAGCACCACCTCTGGACAGGGGGTACTTCGGCCTGGAAACACCATATATTTT.

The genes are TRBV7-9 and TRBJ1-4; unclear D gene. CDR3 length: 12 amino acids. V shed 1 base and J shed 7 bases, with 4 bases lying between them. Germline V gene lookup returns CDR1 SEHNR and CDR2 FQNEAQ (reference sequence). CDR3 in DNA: TGTGCCAGCAGCTTAGTTATTGAAAAACTGTTTTTT. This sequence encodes CASSLVIEKLFF.

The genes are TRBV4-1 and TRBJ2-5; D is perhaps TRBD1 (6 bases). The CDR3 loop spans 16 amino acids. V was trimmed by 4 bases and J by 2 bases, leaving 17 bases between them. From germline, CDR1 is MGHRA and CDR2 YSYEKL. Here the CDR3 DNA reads TGCGCCAGCAGCCTCGAACCGGGACACAGGCAAGAGACCCAGTACTTC. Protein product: CASSLEPGHRQETQYF.

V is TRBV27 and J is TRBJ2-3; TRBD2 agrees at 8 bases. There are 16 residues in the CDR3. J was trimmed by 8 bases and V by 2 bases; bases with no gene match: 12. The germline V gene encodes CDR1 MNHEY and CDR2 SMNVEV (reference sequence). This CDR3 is CASSLVTSGTRGTQYF. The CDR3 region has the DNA TGTGCCAGCAGTTTAGTTACTAGCGGTACCCGTGGTACGCAGTATTTT.

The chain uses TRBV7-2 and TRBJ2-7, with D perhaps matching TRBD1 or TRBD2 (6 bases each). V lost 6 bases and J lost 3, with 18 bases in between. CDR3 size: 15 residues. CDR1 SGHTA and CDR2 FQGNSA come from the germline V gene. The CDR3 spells CASRVRAGGLYEQYF. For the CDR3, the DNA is TGTGCCAGCAGGGTTCGCGCCGGGGGCCTCTACGAGCAGTACTTC.

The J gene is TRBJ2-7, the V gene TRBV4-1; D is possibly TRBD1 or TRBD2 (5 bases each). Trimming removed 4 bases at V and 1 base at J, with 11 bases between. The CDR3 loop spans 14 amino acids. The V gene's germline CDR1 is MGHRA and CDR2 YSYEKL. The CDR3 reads CASSLSGASYEQYF. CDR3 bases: TGCGCCAGCAGCCTATCCGGGGCTTCCTACGAGCAGTACTTC.

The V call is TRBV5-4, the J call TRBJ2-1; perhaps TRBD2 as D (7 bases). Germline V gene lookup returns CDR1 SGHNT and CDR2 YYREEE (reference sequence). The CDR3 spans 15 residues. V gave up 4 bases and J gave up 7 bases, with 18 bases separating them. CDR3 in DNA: TGTGCCAGCAGCAAGGGGGTCGAGCGGGGTAATGAGCAGTTCTTC. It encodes CASSKGVERGNEQFF.